This T cell receptor (beta chain) was identified in a study of cytotoxic CD8 clonotypes in ibrutinib-treated CLL. At the level of the study: It was after a median about 11 months of treatment, range 6 to 36, that response samples were taken.

Study-wide points: With treatment, public clonotypes, which were uncommon, either contracted or remained stable. Baseline clonality was higher than in age-matched healthy donors and moved in step with circulating CD8+ T-cell counts.

V was cut by 5 bases and J by 3 bases, with 14 bases left in between. The CDR3 is 14 residues long. Germline CDR1 is SNHLY and CDR2 is FYNNEI. Here immunoSEQ multiplex PCR was the method, and the copy in TCRdb shows in-frame clones only, minus some. Of about 140,000 clones in the sample, around three quarters were seen once. Comment on this clone: Its antigen is not known.

This rearrangement joins TRBV2 to TRBJ2-7; no reliable D call. The input for sequencing was PBMCs, taken after 12 months of ibrutinib treatment. This receptor was identified in a human donor with chronic lymphocytic leukemia. For the CDR3, the DNA is TGTGCCAGCAGTAACCGGGCTCTCGGCTACGAGCAGTACTTC. Amino acids: CASSNRALGYEQYF. Using reference TRBV2 and TRBJ2-7 for the parts outside the CDR3, the full variable domain is EPEVTQTPSHQVTQMGQEVILRCVPISNHLYFYWYRQILGQKVEFLVSFYNNEISEKSEIFDDQFSVERPDGSNFTLKIRSTKLEDSAMYFCASSNRALGYEQYFGPGTRLTVT.